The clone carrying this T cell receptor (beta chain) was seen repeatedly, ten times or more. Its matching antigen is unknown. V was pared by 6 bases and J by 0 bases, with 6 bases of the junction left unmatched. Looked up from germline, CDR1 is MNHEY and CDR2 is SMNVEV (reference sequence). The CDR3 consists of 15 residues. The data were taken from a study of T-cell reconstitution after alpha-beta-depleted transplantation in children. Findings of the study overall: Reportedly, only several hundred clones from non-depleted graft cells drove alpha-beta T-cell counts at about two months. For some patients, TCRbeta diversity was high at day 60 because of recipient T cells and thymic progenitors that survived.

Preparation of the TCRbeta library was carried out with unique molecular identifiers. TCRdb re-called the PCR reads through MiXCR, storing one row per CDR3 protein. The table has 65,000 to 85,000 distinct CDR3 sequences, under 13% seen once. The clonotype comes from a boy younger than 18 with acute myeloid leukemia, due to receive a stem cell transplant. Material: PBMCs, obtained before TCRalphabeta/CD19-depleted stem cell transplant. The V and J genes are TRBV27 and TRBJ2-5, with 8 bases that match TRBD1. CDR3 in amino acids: CASSGQGRYQETQYF. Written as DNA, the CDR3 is TGTGCCAGCAGCGGACAGGGACGGTACCAAGAGACCCAGTACTTC.